This T cell receptor beta chain is from a study of blood T cell repertoires in COVID-19. Those enrolled in Seattle joined during active infection and were followed longitudinally afterward. The CDR3 has 20 residues. V gave up 3 bases and J gave up 5 bases; unmatched junction bases: 14. Looked up from germline, CDR1 is SGHRS and CDR2 is YFSETQ. Assay: immunoSEQ multiplex PCR; the TCRdb copy retains only in-frame clones and omits some. The sample lists around 55,000 clones, over 80% occurring once. The sequence was obtained from a man aged 35 to 55 with COVID-19, enrolled during active disease. The rearrangement uses TRBV5-1 and TRBJ2-1; TRBD2 aligns across 16 bases. Sequenced input: peripheral blood. DNA for the CDR3: TGCGCCAGCAGCTCGCCACAGGGACTAGCGGGGGGGTACCCTAACAATGAGCAGTTCTTC. Residues: CASSSPQGLAGGYPNNEQFF.